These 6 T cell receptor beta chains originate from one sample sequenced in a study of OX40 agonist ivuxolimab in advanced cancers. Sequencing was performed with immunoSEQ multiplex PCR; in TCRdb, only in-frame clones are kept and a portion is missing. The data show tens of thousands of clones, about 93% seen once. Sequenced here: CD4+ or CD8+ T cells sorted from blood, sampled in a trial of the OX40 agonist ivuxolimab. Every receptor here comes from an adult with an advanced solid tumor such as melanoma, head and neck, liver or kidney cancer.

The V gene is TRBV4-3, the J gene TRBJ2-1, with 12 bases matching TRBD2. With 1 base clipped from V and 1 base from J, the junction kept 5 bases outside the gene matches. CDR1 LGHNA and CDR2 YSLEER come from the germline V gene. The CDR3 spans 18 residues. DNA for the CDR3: TGCGCCAGCAGCCAAGGTCTAGCGGGGGGGCGGTCCTACAATGAGCAGTTCTTC. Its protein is CASSQGLAGGRSYNEQFF.

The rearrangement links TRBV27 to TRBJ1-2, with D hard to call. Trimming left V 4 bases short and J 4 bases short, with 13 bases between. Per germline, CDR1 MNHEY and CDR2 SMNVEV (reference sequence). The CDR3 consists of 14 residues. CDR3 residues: CASSSFSRGYGYTF. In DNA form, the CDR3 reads TGTGCCAGCAGTTCTTTTTCCCGGGGCTATGGCTACACCTTC.

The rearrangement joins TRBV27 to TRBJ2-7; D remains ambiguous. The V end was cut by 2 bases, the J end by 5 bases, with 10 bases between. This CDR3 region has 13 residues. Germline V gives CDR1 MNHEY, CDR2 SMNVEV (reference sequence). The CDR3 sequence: CASSLGVGNEQYF. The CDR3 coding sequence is TGTGCCAGCAGTTTAGGTGTAGGGAACGAGCAGTACTTC.

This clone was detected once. CDR3 bases: TGTGCCAGCAGGTGGACAGGGGTATACAATGAGCAGTTCTTC. Protein sequence: CASRWTGVYNEQFF. The chain combines TRBV27 with TRBJ2-1; 9 nucleotides line up with TRBD1. V lost 6 bases and J lost 4; bases outside the gene matches: 4. This CDR3 has 14 residues. From germline, CDR1 is MNHEY and CDR2 SMNVEV (reference sequence).

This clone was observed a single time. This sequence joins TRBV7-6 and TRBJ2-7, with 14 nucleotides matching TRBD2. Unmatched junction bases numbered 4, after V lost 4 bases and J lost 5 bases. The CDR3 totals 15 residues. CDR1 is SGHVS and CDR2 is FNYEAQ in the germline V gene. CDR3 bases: TGTGCCAGCAGCTCCGGACTAGCGGGAGGTGACGAGCAGTACTTC. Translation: CASSSGLAGGDEQYF.

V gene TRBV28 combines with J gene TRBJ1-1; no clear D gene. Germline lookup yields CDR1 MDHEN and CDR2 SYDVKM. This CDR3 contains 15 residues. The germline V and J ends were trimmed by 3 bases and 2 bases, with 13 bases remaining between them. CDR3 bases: TGTGCCAGCAGTTTCTCGGGCAGTTCCAACACTGAAGCTTTCTTT. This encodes CASSFSGSSNTEAFF.